This section outlines one TCR beta chain sequence together with its context. This specimen comes from a study of blood T cell repertoires in COVID-19. Study summary: COVID-19 samples from acute and convalescent phases originated in the United States, Italy and Spain. T cells, B-cell-depleted T cells, or PBMCs provided the cDNA or gDNA that served as material.

Repertoires were generated with immunoSEQ multiplex PCR, while TCRdb's copy carries only in-frame clones and drops some. The sample carries roughly 36,000 clones, 85% to 95% recorded once. Germline loops: CDR1 SGDLS, CDR2 YYNGEE. The length of the CDR3 is 12 residues. Deletions cut 4 bases from V and 8 bases from J, with 13 bases between. This receptor was taken from a man aged 55 to 70 with active or convalescent COVID-19. The chain is built from TRBV9 and TRBJ2-7; D may be TRBD1 (6 bases). The sequenced sample consisted of peripheral blood. The CDR3 DNA follows: TGTGCCAGCAGCCCCTCCCAGGGGAAGCAGTACTTC. Its translation: CASSPSQGKQYF.